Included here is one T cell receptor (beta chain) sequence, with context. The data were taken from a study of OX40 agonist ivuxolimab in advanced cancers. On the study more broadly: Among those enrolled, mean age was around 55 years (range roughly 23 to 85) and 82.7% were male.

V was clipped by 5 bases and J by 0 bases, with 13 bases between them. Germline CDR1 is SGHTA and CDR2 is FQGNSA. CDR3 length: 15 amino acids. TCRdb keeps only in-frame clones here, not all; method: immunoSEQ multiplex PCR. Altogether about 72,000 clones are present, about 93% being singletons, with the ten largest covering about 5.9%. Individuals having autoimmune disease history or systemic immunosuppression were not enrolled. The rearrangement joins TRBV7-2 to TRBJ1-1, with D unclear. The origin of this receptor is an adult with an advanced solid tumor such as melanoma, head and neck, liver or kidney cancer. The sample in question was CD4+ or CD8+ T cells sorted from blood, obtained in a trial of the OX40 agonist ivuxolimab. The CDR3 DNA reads TGTGCCAGCAGCCCGCTAAAGCTTCTGAACACTGAAGCTTTCTTT. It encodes CASSPLKLLNTEAFF. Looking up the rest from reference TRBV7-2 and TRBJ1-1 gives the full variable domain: GAGVSQSPSNKVTEKGKDVELRCDPISGHTALYWYRQSLGQGLEFLIYFQGNSAPDKSGLPSDRFSAERTGGSVSTLTIQRTQQEDSAVYLCASSPLKLLNTEAFFGQGTRLTVV.